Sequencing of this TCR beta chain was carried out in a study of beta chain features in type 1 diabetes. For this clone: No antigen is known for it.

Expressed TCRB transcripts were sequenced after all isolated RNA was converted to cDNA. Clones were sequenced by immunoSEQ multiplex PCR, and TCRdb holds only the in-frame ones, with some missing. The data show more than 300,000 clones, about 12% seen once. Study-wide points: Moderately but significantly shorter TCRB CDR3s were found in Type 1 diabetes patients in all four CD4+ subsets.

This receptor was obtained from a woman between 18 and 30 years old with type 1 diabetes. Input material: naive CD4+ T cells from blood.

As DNA, the CDR3 is TGTGCCAGCACCAAAGCGGAGAACACAGATACGCAGTATTTT. Amino acid sequence: CASTKAENTDTQYF. V is TRBV5-4 and J is TRBJ2-3; D is perhaps TRBD2 (5 bases). CDR1 and CDR2 from the germline V gene are SGHNT and YYREEE (reference sequence). V was trimmed by 6 bases and J by 2 bases, leaving 13 bases between them. There are 14 residues in the CDR3.